The T cell receptor beta chain described here comes from a study of early T cells in non-severe SARS-CoV-2 infection. Study details: Sequencing of bulk RNA from unsorted whole blood was done, without chain pairing.

Separate cDNA molecules each had unique molecular identifiers attached to them. Using its own MiXCR run on the 5' RACE reads, TCRdb lists one record per CDR3 protein. The table shows about 33,000 distinct CDR3 sequences, with 5% occurring only once. Trimming pared 3 bases from V and 2 bases from J, leaving 13 bases between. This CDR3 region has 15 residues. CDR1 KGHSH and CDR2 LQKENI come from the germline V gene. This clonotype was seen only a few times. This TCR was recovered from an adult who was a healthcare worker with PCR-confirmed SARS-CoV-2 infection or an uninfected control (not recorded which). Sequenced: whole blood. This chain links TRBV18 with TRBJ2-5; possible D gene TRBD1, 5 bases. The CDR3 DNA reads as TGTGCCAGCTCACCTCGATCAGGGATACAAGAGACCCAGTACTTC. Translating it yields CASSPRSGIQETQYF.